This section outlines one T cell receptor beta chain sequence together with its context. The antigen is undetermined. The data originate from a study of Ad26.COV2.S vaccination and SARS-CoV-2 variants. Study overall: It was the COV1001 Ad26.COV2.S trial arm that included the donor. Ad26.COV2.S, an intramuscular injection, was given once or twice 56 days apart.

General study results and limits: Substantial breadth was reported for post-vaccination spike-specific CD8+ and CD4+ T cells.

Treatment meaning: 19 received Ad26.COV2.S at low or high dose, single or two shots; about five received placebo; per-sample allocation not given. All samples were drawn on day 63, counting from the first vaccine or placebo injection. Vaccine was an Ad26 vector expressing Wuhan-strain SARS-CoV-2 spike. Libraries were prepared by immunoSEQ multiplex PCR; TCRdb keeps only in-frame clonotypes and omits some of them. The table includes about 320,000 clones, 70% to 90% detected once. The sample here was peripheral blood, taken in a trial of Ad26.COV2.S vaccine versus placebo. The source of this sequence is a person between 18 and 60 years old who received the Ad26.COV2.S COVID-19 vaccine or a placebo.

CDR3 protein: CASSQDWEQGYSPLHF. The CDR3 DNA reads TGCGCCAGCAGCCAAGATTGGGAACAGGGATATTCACCCCTCCACTTT. The V call is TRBV4-3, the J call TRBJ1-6, with D perhaps TRBD1 (6 bases). Between the trimmed V and J ends, which lost 0 bases and 8 bases, there was a span of 14 bases. The CDR3 spans 16 residues. The germline V gene encodes CDR1 LGHNA and CDR2 YSLEER.